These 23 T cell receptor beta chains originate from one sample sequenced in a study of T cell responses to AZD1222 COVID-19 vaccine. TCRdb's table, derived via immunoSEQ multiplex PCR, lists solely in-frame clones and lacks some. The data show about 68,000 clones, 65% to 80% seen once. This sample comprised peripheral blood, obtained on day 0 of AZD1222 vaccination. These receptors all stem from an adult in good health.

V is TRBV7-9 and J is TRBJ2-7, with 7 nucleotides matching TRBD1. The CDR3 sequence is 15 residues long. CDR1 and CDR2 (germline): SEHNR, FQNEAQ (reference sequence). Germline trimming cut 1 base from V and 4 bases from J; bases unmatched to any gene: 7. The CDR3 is CASSLDTGVKYEQYF. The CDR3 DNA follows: TGTGCCAGCAGCTTAGACACAGGGGTTAAATACGAGCAGTACTTC. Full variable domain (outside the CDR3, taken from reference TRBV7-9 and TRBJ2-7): DTGVSQNPRHKITKRGQNVTFRCDPISEHNRLYWYRQTLGQGPEFLTYFQNEAQLEKSRLLSDRFSAERPKGSFSTLEIQRTEQGDSAMYLCASSLDTGVKYEQYFGPGTRLTVT.

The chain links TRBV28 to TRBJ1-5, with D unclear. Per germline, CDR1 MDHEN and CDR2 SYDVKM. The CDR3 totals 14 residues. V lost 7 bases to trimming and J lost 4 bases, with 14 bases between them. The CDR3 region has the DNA TGTGCCAGCAACTTGGCGGCGGGGAATCAGCCCCAGCATTTT. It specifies CASNLAAGNQPQHF.

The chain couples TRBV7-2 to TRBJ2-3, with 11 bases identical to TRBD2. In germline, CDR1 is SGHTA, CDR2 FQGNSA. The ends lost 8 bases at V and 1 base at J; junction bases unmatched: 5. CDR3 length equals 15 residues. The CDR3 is CASQQLAGGTDTQYF. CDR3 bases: TGTGCCAGCCAACAACTAGCGGGGGGCACAGATACGCAGTATTTT.

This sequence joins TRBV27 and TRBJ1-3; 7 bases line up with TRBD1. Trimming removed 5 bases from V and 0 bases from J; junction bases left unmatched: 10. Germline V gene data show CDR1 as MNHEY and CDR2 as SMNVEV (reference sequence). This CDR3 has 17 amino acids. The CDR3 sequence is CASSRSGTDLSGNTIYF. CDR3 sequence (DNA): TGTGCCAGCAGTCGATCCGGGACAGACCTCTCTGGAAACACCATATATTTT.

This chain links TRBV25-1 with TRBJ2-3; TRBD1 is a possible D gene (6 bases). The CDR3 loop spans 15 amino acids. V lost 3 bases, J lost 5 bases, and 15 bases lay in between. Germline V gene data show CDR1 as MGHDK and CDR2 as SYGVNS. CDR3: CASSDSQGLGDTQYF. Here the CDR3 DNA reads TGTGCCAGCAGTGATTCCCAGGGGCTAGGAGATACGCAGTATTTT.

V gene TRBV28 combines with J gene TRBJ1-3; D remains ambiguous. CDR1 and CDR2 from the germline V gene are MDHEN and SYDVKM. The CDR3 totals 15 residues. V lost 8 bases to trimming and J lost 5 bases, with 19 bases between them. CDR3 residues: CASSPLDAARNTIYF. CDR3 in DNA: TGTGCCAGCTCACCCTTGGACGCCGCAAGAAACACCATATATTTT.

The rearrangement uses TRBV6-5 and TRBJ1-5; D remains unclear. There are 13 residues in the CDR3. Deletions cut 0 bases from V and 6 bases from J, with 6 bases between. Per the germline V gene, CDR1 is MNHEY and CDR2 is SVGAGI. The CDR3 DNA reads TGTGCCAGCAGTTACTCCAGCGGTCAGCCCCAGCATTTT. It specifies CASSYSSGQPQHF.

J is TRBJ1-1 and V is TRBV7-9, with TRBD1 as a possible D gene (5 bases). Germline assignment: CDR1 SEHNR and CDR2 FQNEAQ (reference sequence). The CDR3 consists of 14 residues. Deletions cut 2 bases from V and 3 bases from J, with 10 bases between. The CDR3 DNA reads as TGTGCCAGCAGCTTATTAGGGGTGGACACTGAAGCTTTCTTT. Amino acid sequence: CASSLLGVDTEAFF.

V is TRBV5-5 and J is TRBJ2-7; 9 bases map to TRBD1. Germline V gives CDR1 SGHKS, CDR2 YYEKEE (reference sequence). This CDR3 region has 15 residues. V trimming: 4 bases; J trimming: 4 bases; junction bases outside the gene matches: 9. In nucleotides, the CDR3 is TGTGCCAGCAGCCACCGGGACAGGGAATTGTACGAGCAGTACTTC. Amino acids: CASSHRDRELYEQYF.

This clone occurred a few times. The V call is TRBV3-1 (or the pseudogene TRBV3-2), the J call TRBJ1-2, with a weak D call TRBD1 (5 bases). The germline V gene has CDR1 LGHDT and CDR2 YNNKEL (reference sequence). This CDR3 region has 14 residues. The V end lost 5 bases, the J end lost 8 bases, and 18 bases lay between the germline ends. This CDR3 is CASSSHGGSRGYTF. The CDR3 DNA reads TGTGCCAGCAGCTCCCACGGGGGATCAAGGGGCTACACCTTC.

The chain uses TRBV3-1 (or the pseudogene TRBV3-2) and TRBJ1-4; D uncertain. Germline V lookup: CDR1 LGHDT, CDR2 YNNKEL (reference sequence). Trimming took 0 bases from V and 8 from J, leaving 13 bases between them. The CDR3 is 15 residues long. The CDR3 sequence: CASSQDLGVWEKLFF. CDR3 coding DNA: TGTGCCAGCAGCCAAGATCTCGGGGTTTGGGAAAAACTGTTTTTT.

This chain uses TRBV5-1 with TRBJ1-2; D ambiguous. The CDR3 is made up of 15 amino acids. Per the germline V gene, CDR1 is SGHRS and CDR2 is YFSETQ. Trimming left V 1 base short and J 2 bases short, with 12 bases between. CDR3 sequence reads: CASSLYRGGNYGYTF. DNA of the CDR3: TGCGCCAGCAGCTTGTACCGGGGAGGGAACTATGGCTACACCTTC.

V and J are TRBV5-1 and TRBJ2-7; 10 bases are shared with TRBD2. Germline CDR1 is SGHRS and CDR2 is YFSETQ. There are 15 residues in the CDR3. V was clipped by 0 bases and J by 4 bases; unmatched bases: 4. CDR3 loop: CASSLDGTSVYEQYF. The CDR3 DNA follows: TGCGCCAGCAGCTTGGACGGGACTAGCGTTTACGAGCAGTACTTC.

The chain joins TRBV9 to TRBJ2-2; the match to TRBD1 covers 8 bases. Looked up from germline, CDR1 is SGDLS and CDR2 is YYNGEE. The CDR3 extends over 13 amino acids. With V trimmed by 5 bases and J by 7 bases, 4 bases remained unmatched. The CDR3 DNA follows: TGTGCCAGCAGACTGACAGGGGACGGGGAGCTGTTTTTT. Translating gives CASRLTGDGELFF. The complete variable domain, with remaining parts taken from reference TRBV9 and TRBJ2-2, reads DSGVTQTPKHLITATGQRVTLRCSPRSGDLSVYWYQQSLDQGLQFLIQYYNGEERAKGNILERFSAQQFPDLHSELNLSSLELGDSALYFCASRLTGDGELFFGEGSRLTVL.

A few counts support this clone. Here the CDR3 reads CASSLISWRLGTDTQYF. The CDR3, as DNA: TGTGCCAGCAGTTTGATCAGTTGGAGGTTGGGCACAGATACGCAGTATTTT. The V call is TRBV28, the J call TRBJ2-3; weak D call: TRBD2 (5 bases). CDR3 size: 17 residues. Germline CDR1 is MDHEN and CDR2 is SYDVKM. Trimming took 3 bases from V and 1 from J, leaving 17 bases between them.

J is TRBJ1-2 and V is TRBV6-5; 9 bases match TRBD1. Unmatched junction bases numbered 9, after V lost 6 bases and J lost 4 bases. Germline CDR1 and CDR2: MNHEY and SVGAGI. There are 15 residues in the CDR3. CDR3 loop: CASRRGTGWGYGYTF. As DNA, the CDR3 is TGTGCCAGCAGGCGCGGGACAGGGTGGGGCTATGGCTACACCTTC.

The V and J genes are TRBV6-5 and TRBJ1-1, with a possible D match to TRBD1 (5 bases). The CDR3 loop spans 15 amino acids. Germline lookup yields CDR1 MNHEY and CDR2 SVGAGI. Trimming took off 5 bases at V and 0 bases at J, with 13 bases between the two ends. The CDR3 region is CASSPPGGMNTEAFF. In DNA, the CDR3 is TGTGCCAGCAGTCCTCCGGGGGGTATGAACACTGAAGCTTTCTTT.

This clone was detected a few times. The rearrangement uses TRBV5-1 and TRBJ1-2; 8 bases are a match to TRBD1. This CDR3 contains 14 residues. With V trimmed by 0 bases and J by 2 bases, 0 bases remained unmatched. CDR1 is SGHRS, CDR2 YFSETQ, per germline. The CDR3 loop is CASSLGQGNYGYTF. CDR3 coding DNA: TGCGCCAGCAGCTTGGGACAGGGGAACTATGGCTACACCTTC.

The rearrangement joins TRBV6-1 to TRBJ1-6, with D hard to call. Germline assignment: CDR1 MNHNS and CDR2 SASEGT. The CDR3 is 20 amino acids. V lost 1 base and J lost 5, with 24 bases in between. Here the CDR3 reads CASSEVEIERRGRNNSPLHF. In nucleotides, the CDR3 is TGTGCCAGCAGTGAAGTAGAGATTGAACGGCGCGGACGAAATAATTCACCCCTCCACTTT.

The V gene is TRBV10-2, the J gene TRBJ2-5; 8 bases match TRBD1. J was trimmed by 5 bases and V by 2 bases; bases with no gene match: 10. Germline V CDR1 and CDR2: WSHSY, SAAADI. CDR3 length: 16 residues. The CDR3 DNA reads TGCGCCAGCAGTGAGCCGGGACAGGCATCGATGGAGACCCAGTACTTC. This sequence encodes CASSEPGQASMETQYF.

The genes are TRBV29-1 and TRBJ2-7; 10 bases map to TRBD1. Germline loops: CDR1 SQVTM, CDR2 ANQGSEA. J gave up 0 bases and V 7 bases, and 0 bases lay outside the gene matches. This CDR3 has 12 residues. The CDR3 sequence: CSGQGASYEQYF. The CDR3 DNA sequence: TGCAGCGGACAGGGGGCCTCCTACGAGCAGTACTTC.

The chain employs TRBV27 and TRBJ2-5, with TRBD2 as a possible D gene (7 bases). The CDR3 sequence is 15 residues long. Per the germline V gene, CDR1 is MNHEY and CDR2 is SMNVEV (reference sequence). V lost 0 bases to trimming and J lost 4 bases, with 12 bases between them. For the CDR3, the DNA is TGTGCCAGCAGTTTATCGGGGGGGGCTGGAGAGACCCAGTACTTC. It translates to CASSLSGGAGETQYF.

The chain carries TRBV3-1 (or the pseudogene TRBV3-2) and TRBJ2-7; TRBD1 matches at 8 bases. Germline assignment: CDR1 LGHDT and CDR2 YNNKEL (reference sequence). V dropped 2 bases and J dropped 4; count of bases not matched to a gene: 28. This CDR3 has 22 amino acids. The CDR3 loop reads CASSQPPIVGDRTRTDNYEQYF. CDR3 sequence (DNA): TGTGCCAGCAGCCAACCACCAATCGTTGGGGACAGGACCCGAACTGACAATTACGAGCAGTACTTC.